This T cell receptor beta chain was obtained from a study of early T cells in non-severe SARS-CoV-2 infection. Study-wide background: Chains were not paired, and sequencing was done on bulk RNA from unsorted whole blood.

This CDR3 spans 15 amino acids. Germline CDR1 reads SGHKS; CDR2 reads YYEKEE (reference sequence). V was trimmed by 1 base and J by 9 bases, leaving 14 bases between them. TCRdb reprocessed the 5' RACE reads via MiXCR and lists one record per CDR3 protein. The sample contains some 97,000 distinct CDR3 sequences, approximately 11% of which appear only once. This chain connects TRBV5-5 to TRBJ1-6; D uncertain. Sample: whole blood, taken at baseline. The receptor comes from an adult who was a healthcare worker with PCR-confirmed SARS-CoV-2 infection or an uninfected control (not recorded which). The CDR3 bases are TGTGCCAGCAGCTTGACCGGGAACCAAGGTTCACCCCTCCACTTT. Its translation: CASSLTGNQGSPLHF.